This entry is about one T cell receptor beta chain. After removal of 4 bases from V and 6 bases from J, the junction contained 5 bases not matched to a gene. From germline, CDR1 is SGHVS and CDR2 FNYEAQ. The CDR3 extends over 14 amino acids. The data originate from a study of blood T cell repertoires in COVID-19. On the study more broadly: From the United States, Italy and Spain came samples of acute and convalescent COVID-19. From T cells, B-cell-depleted T cells, or PBMCs came the material, which was cDNA or gDNA.

Authors' processing steps: By means of reference gene primer amplification, nucleated cell counts were estimated. Assay used: immunoSEQ multiplex PCR; TCRdb lists only in-frame clones, some missing. Clonal size and the V and J genes are those of that table, whereas D and trimming came from the DNA. The sample yields roughly 70,000 clones, less than 75% seen once. This sequence was found in a man aged 60 to 69 with acute or convalescent COVID-19. The chain couples TRBV7-6 to TRBJ2-1, with 8 bases aligning to TRBD1. Sequencing input: peripheral blood. The CDR3 sequence: CASSYWTGSNEQFF. Written as DNA, the CDR3 is TGTGCCAGCAGCTATTGGACAGGGAGCAATGAGCAGTTCTTC. The complete variable domain, with remaining parts taken from reference TRBV7-6 and TRBJ2-1, reads GAGVSQSPRYKVTKRGQDVALRCDPISGHVSLYWYRQALGQGPEFLTYFNYEAQQDKSGLPNDRFSAERPEGSISTLTIQRTEQRDSAMYRCASSYWTGSNEQFFGPGTRLTVL.